Included here is one T cell receptor (beta chain) sequence, with context. These data are taken from a study of T cell responses to AZD1222 COVID-19 vaccine. Sequencing used immunoSEQ multiplex PCR; TCRdb keeps in-frame clones, though not all of them. This table has 100,000 to 150,000 clones, 86% appearing once. Germline V gene data show CDR1 as KGHSY and CDR2 as FQNENV. J gave up 3 bases and V 3 bases, and 8 bases lay outside the gene matches. The CDR3 totals 16 residues. The clonotype originates from an adult in good health. The sequences come from peripheral blood, collected on day 0 of AZD1222 vaccination. This rearrangement joins TRBV16 to TRBJ1-1, with TRBD1 identical over 9 bases. This CDR3 reads CASSHQQGAGDTEAFF. The CDR3 nucleotides are TGTGCCAGCAGCCATCAACAGGGGGCGGGGGACACTGAAGCTTTCTTT.